This passage covers 16 T cell receptor beta chains from one sample sequenced in a study of blood T cell repertoires in COVID-19. TCRdb's table, derived via immunoSEQ multiplex PCR, lists solely in-frame clones and lacks some. The sample lists around 50,000 clones, 70% to 85% occurring once. The sample was PBMCs or T cells enriched from blood (not recorded which). The receptors stem from a woman in her 50s with acute COVID-19.

The rearrangement links TRBV11-2 to TRBJ2-7, with 10 bases fitting TRBD1. The CDR3 has 16 residues. V was pared by 1 base and J by 3 bases, with 6 bases of the junction left unmatched. Germline CDR1 SGHAT, CDR2 FQNNGV. The DNA for the CDR3 is TGTGCCAGCAGCTTAGCCTTAGGGGACAGGGGCTACGAGCAGTACTTC. Its protein product is CASSLALGDRGYEQYF.

This chain connects TRBV10-2 to TRBJ1-6; D perhaps matches TRBD1 (5 bases). The ends were cut back, 4 bases at V and 6 bases at J, with 13 bases in the middle. CDR3 size: 15 residues. Germline lookup yields CDR1 WSHSY and CDR2 SAAADI. CDR3 region: CASSASGGGNSPLHF. DNA of the CDR3: TGCGCCAGCAGTGCCTCGGGGGGAGGTAATTCACCCCTCCACTTT.

The chain recombines TRBV5-1 with TRBJ1-4; 10 nucleotides match TRBD1. This CDR3 comprises 16 residues. Germline loops: CDR1 SGHRS, CDR2 YFSETQ. After removal of 0 bases from V and 8 bases from J, the junction contained 7 bases not matched to a gene. CDR3 loop: CASSLVGGQGNEKLFF. The CDR3 bases are TGCGCCAGCAGCTTGGTGGGGGGACAGGGGAACGAAAAACTGTTTTTT.

The rearrangement joins TRBV27 to TRBJ2-3, with 8 bases matching TRBD1. This CDR3 contains 20 residues. Per germline, CDR1 MNHEY and CDR2 SMNVEV (reference sequence). J lost 0 bases, V lost 3 bases, and 17 bases had no gene match. CDR3 in amino acids: CASSLAGDRFPLASTDTQYF. The CDR3 DNA sequence: TGTGCCAGCAGTTTGGCCGGGGACAGGTTCCCCCTCGCTAGCACAGATACGCAGTATTTT.

V is TRBV28 and J is TRBJ1-3; TRBD1 might be the D (6 bases). CDR1 is MDHEN and CDR2 is SYDVKM in the germline V gene. The CDR3 runs 16 residues. With 10 bases removed from V and 0 bases from J, the gap between germline ends came to 19 bases. The CDR3 DNA reads TGTGCCACCTCGTGGGGGTCAGGGGACTCTGGAAACACCATATATTTT. Translated, it gives CATSWGSGDSGNTIYF.

This chain joins TRBV9 and TRBJ2-3, with 9 bases aligning to TRBD2. CDR3 length equals 18 residues. The V segment lost 0 bases and the J segment 5 bases; nucleotides outside the gene matches: 13. Germline CDR1 reads SGDLS; CDR2 reads YYNGEE. CDR3 sequence reads: CASSVAGGGAVGKDTQYF. The CDR3 region has the DNA TGTGCCAGCAGCGTAGCTGGCGGGGGGGCCGTTGGGAAAGATACGCAGTATTTT.

The chain uses TRBV2 and TRBJ2-7; a weak D match, TRBD2 (5 bases). Trimming removed 6 bases from V and 4 bases from J, with 10 bases in between. The CDR3 is 12 amino acids. The germline V gene has CDR1 SNHLY and CDR2 FYNNEI. CDR3 in DNA: TGTGCCAGCAGACCCACGGGGTACGAGCAGTACTTC. Translation gives CASRPTGYEQYF. Looking up the rest from reference TRBV2 and TRBJ2-7 gives the full variable domain: EPEVTQTPSHQVTQMGQEVILRCVPISNHLYFYWYRQILGQKVEFLVSFYNNEISEKSEIFDDQFSVERPDGSNFTLKIRSTKLEDSAMYFCASRPTGYEQYFGPGTRLTVT.

This rearrangement joins TRBV4-1 to TRBJ1-1; 10 positions agree with TRBD1. The CDR3 has 16 residues. Unmatched junction bases numbered 2, after V lost 1 base and J lost 0 bases. The V gene's germline CDR1 is MGHRA and CDR2 YSYEKL. CDR3 bases: TGCGCCAGCAGCCAAGCGACAGGGGGCATGAACACTGAAGCTTTCTTT. Translation: CASSQATGGMNTEAFF.

The chain is built from TRBV28 and TRBJ1-2; 8 bases map to TRBD1. After removal of 5 bases from V and 5 bases from J, the junction contained 7 bases not matched to a gene. Germline V gene sequence: CDR1 MDHEN, CDR2 SYDVKM. This CDR3 has 14 residues. The CDR3 protein is CASSPPDRGYGYTF. The CDR3 DNA reads as TGTGCCAGCAGTCCCCCAGACAGGGGTTATGGCTACACCTTC.

J is TRBJ1-1 and V is TRBV18; D ambiguous. The CDR3 extends over 14 amino acids. V was trimmed by 1 base and J by 1 base, leaving 7 bases between them. Germline assignment: CDR1 KGHSH and CDR2 LQKENI. CDR3 DNA: TGTGCCAGCTCACCACTCGGTGCGAACACTGAAGCTTTCTTT. Residues: CASSPLGANTEAFF.

The gene calls are TRBV5-1 and TRBJ2-7; 7 bases match TRBD1. Germline CDR1 reads SGHRS; CDR2 reads YFSETQ. CDR3 length equals 14 residues. After removal of 0 bases from V and 4 bases from J, the junction contained 4 bases not matched to a gene. CDR3 protein: CASSLDAGGYEQYF. CDR3 DNA: TGCGCCAGCAGCTTGGATGCAGGGGGTTACGAGCAGTACTTC.

The chain carries TRBV6-5 and TRBJ2-6, with TRBD2 as a possible D gene (6 bases). The CDR3 totals 14 residues. CDR1 and CDR2 from the germline V gene are MNHEY and SVGAGI. Trimming took 8 bases from V and 0 from J, leaving 8 bases between them. The CDR3 loop is CASSGASGANVLTF. The CDR3 DNA follows: TGTGCCAGCTCGGGAGCCTCTGGGGCCAACGTCCTGACTTTC.

The chain has TRBV30 and TRBJ1-2; D is unclear. The CDR3 loop spans 13 amino acids. V lost 3 bases and J lost 5, with 13 bases in between. Germline CDR1 GTSNPN, CDR2 SVGIG (reference sequence). CDR3 in amino acids: CAWRLGGPYGYTF. The CDR3 region has the DNA TGTGCCTGGAGATTAGGAGGCCCGTATGGCTACACCTTC. The complete variable domain, with remaining parts taken from reference TRBV30 and TRBJ1-2, reads SQTIHQWPATLVQPVGSPLSLECTVEGTSNPNLYWYRQAAGRGLQLLFYSVGIGQISSEVPQNLSASRPQDRQFILSSKKLLLSDSGFYLCAWRLGGPYGYTFGSGTRLTVV.

The chain has TRBV23-1 and TRBJ2-2; TRBD1 agrees at 8 bases. TRBV23-1 is noted as an ORF with a role that remains uncertain. The trim removed 9 bases at V and 1 base at J, leaving 1 base unmatched. This CDR3 has 13 amino acids. CDR3: CARGTGNTGELFF. Here the CDR3 DNA reads TGCGCCAGAGGGACAGGGAACACCGGGGAGCTGTTTTTT.

The chain combines TRBV30 with TRBJ1-2; tentatively, D is TRBD1 (6 bases). Germline-derived CDR1 and CDR2 are GTSNPN and SVGIG (reference sequence). This CDR3 region has 12 residues. V was clipped by 2 bases and J by 7 bases, with 11 bases between them. This CDR3 reads CAWSQQGPGYTF. Here the CDR3 DNA reads TGTGCCTGGAGTCAACAGGGACCTGGCTACACCTTC. Based on the CDR3 plus reference TRBV30 and TRBJ1-2, the full variable domain is SQTIHQWPATLVQPVGSPLSLECTVEGTSNPNLYWYRQAAGRGLQLLFYSVGIGQISSEVPQNLSASRPQDRQFILSSKKLLLSDSGFYLCAWSQQGPGYTFGSGTRLTVV.

The gene calls are TRBV11-3 and TRBJ2-1, with a possible D match to TRBD2 (6 bases). CDR3 size: 14 residues. The V gene lost 5 bases and the J gene lost 7 bases, with 15 bases spanning the gap. Germline loops: CDR1 SGHNT, CDR2 YENEEA. DNA for the CDR3: TGTGCCAGCAGCCCGGGTATCGGGAGAAATGAGCAGTTCTTC. Protein sequence: CASSPGIGRNEQFF.